These T cell receptor beta chains were read from a single sample in a study of cytomegalovirus exposure and HLA in healthy donors. Libraries were prepared by immunoSEQ multiplex PCR; TCRdb keeps only in-frame clonotypes and omits some of them. The table records around 100,000 clones, under 85% of them present only once. Sequenced sample: PBMCs. The receptors derive from a female donor in good health and CMV-seropositive. The CDR3 runs from the conserved cysteine through the conserved F or W. A D gene is named only where the DNA matches it firmly. Where a row states a size, it is once, few, many or the class of an expanded clone; other rows omit it.

cdr3_aa cdr3_nt j_call cdr3_length clone_size d_call v_call
CSVLLPFGVAGGEENTGELFF TGCAGCGTTCTCCTGCCGTTTGGGGTAGCGGGAGGGGAAGAGAACACCGGGGAGCTGTTTTTT TRBJ2-2 21 NA TRBD2 TRBV29-1
CASSLGQHMAPLHF TGTGCCAGCAGCCTTGGACAACATATGGCACCCCTCCACTTT TRBJ1-6 14 NA NA TRBV11-1
CASRAAGGPYEQFF TGTGCCAGCAGGGCAGCGGGAGGGCCTTATGAGCAGTTCTTC TRBJ2-1 14 NA TRBD2 TRBV5-6
CASSRTSGITDTQYF TGTGCCAGCAGCAGGACTAGCGGGATAACAGATACGCAGTATTTT TRBJ2-3 15 NA TRBD2 TRBV5-6
CASSRTSFYEQYF TGTGCCAGCAGTAGGACTAGCTTCTACGAGCAGTACTTC TRBJ2-7 13 NA TRBD2 TRBV7-9
CASSTSNEQFF TGTGCCAGCAGTACGAGCAATGAGCAGTTCTTC TRBJ2-1 11 NA NA TRBV27
CASSWRTAAYQETQYF TGTGCCAGCAGCTGGAGGACGGCGGCGTACCAAGAGACCCAGTACTTC TRBJ2-5 16 NA NA TRBV7-9
CASSKPTGLAGRWEQYF TGTGCCAGCAGCAAGCCTACCGGACTAGCGGGGAGGTGGGAGCAGTACTTC TRBJ2-7 17 NA TRBD2 TRBV7-2
CASRDLGPQHF TGTGCCAGCAGGGATCTAGGGCCCCAGCATTTT TRBJ1-5 11 NA NA TRBV2
CASSSTGTDVYGYTF TGTGCCAGCAGCTCCACCGGGACAGATGTTTATGGCTACACCTTC TRBJ1-2 15 NA TRBD1 TRBV7-9
CASSTDRGGTYEQYF TGTGCCAGTAGTACGGACAGGGGAGGGACCTACGAGCAGTACTTC TRBJ2-7 15 NA TRBD1 TRBV19
CASSTIRDRVYEQYF TGTGCCAGCAGCACGATCCGGGACAGGGTCTACGAGCAGTACTTC TRBJ2-7 15 few TRBD1 TRBV7-9
CASSRGRDRADTGELFF TGTGCCAGCAGCCGCGGCCGGGACAGGGCAGACACCGGGGAGCTGTTTTTT TRBJ2-2 17 NA TRBD1 TRBV2
CASSLVSNSVYEQYF TGCGCCAGCAGCTTGGTCTCGAACTCCGTCTACGAGCAGTACTTC TRBJ2-7 15 once NA TRBV5-1
CASSYYSNQPQHF TGTGCCAGCAGTTATTATAGCAATCAGCCCCAGCATTTT TRBJ1-5 13 NA NA TRBV11-2
CASSVDSSGGTNEQFF TGTGCCAGCAGCGTAGATTCTAGCGGGGGCACGAATGAGCAGTTCTTC TRBJ2-1 16 NA TRBD2 TRBV9
CASSLQGGANTEAFF TGTGCCAGCAGCCTACAGGGGGGGGCAAACACTGAAGCTTTCTTT TRBJ1-1 15 few TRBD1 TRBV5-4
CASPTGGTNEKLFF TGTGCCAGCCCTACAGGGGGAACTAATGAAAAACTGTTTTTT TRBJ1-4 14 NA TRBD1 TRBV6-4
CASWIGGYTGELFF TGTGCCAGCTGGATAGGGGGTTACACCGGGGAGCTGTTTTTT TRBJ2-2 14 NA NA TRBV18
CSVDSGGNTEAFF TGCAGCGTTGATAGTGGTGGGAACACTGAAGCTTTCTTT TRBJ1-1 13 NA NA TRBV29-1
CASSLMFDSSMNTEAFF TGTGCCAGCAGTTTAATGTTCGACAGCTCTATGAACACTGAAGCTTTCTTT TRBJ1-1 17 NA NA TRBV27
CASSFTGVNGYTF TGTGCCAGCAGTTTTACAGGGGTAAATGGCTACACCTTC TRBJ1-2 13 NA TRBD1 TRBV5-6
CARQVGGHGSYEQYF TGTGCCAGACAGGTGGGGGGGCACGGATCCTACGAGCAGTACTTC TRBJ2-7 15 NA NA TRBV7-2
CASSLWQGYKNIQYF TGTGCCAGCAGCTTGTGGCAGGGGTACAAAAACATTCAGTACTTC TRBJ2-4 15 NA NA TRBV5-6
CASKGGGPGQGYNEQFF TGTGCCAGCAAAGGGGGCGGACCGGGACAGGGCTACAATGAGCAGTTCTTC TRBJ2-1 17 NA TRBD1 TRBV19
CASSSSGPYEQYF TGTGCCAGCAGCTCTAGCGGGCCCTACGAGCAGTACTTC TRBJ2-7 13 NA TRBD2 TRBV7-9
CASSFSTSGYEQYF TGTGCCAGCAGTTTCAGCACTAGCGGATACGAGCAGTACTTC TRBJ2-7 14 NA TRBD2 TRBV27
CATSSQTTGMDSTEAFF TGTGCCACCAGCAGCCAAACAACAGGGATGGATTCCACTGAAGCTTTCTTT TRBJ1-1 17 few NA TRBV15
CASSTSGEKLFF TGTGCCAGCAGTACCTCAGGTGAAAAACTGTTTTTT TRBJ1-4 12 NA NA TRBV6-1
CASSKDRGKYEQYF TGTGCCAGTAGTAAAGACAGGGGGAAATACGAGCAGTACTTC TRBJ2-7 14 NA TRBD1 TRBV19